The T cell receptor beta chain under discussion was sequenced for a study of blood T cell repertoires in COVID-19. About the research overall: Sample material is recorded as cDNA or gDNA derived from T cells, B-cell-depleted T cells, or PBMCs.

In the original analysis: Scientists estimated how many nucleated cells there were by amplifying reference gene primers. Assay: immunoSEQ multiplex PCR; the TCRdb copy retains only in-frame clones and omits some. That table is the source of V, J and clone size, and D and trimming were worked out from the DNA. Seen here are 110,000 to 150,000 clones, 65% to 80% observed once, and the top ten hold 1.9%. With 6 bases clipped from V and 4 bases from J, the junction kept 6 bases outside the gene matches. Germline assignment: CDR1 LNHDA and CDR2 SQIVND (reference sequence). The CDR3 has 14 amino acids. The material sequenced was peripheral blood. The rearrangement joins TRBV19 to TRBJ2-7, with 10 bases lining up with TRBD1. This clonotype was obtained from an older woman with acute or convalescent COVID-19. This CDR3 is CASSRDRGGYEQYF. The CDR3 region has the DNA TGTGCCAGTAGCCGGGACAGGGGTGGGTACGAGCAGTACTTC.